The clone carrying this TCR beta chain was observed at least ten times. What it binds is not known. The sample is drawn from a study of T cells in Graves' hyperthyroidism and ophthalmopathy. General observations from the study: A 13 V-J model separated ophthalmopathy from stable hyperthyroidism. Among clonotypes expanded in thyroid above 0.001, most were also found in blood.

Germline lookup yields CDR1 MNHEY and CDR2 SVGEGT. The CDR3 is made up of 14 amino acids. Losses at the gene ends were 7 bases for V and 6 bases for J; bases not matched to a gene: 10. Amplification targeted TCR beta CDR3 regions from RNA transcripts. TCR CDR3 underwent first-round RT-PCR with the HTBI primer set. TCRdb independently ran MiXCR on the multiplex PCR reads; one entry per CDR3 protein. The sample includes around 290,000 distinct CDR3 sequences, about 15% of them seen just once. The rearrangement links TRBV6-2 or TRBV6-3 to TRBJ2-3; 7 bases line up with TRBD2. The clonotype originates from a woman aged 55-69 years with Graves' ophthalmopathy. The material sequenced was blood. This CDR3 reads CASTRTRDTDTQYF. CDR3 sequence (DNA): TGTGCCAGCACCCGGACTAGAGATACGGATACGCAGTATTTT.